This is a list of T cell receptor beta chains from one sample in a study of regulatory T cells in long-lasting Graves disease. MiXCR, applied by TCRdb to the multiplex PCR reads, yields one record per CDR3 protein. The sample shows roughly 500,000 distinct CDR3 sequences, about 14% of them seen only once. Separately, the same data were catalogued under a study of T cells in Graves' hyperthyroidism and ophthalmopathy.

Sequenced material: peripheral blood mononuclear cells (PBMCs), taken at new diagnosis, from a patient treated with antithyroid drugs. The receptor set was obtained from a woman aged 50 to 65 with Graves disease. Each CDR3 is given with its conserved first and last residue.

j_gene,v_gene,CDR3aa
TRBJ2-1,TRBV10-3,CAIRPRDVSYNEQFF
TRBJ1-1,TRBV5-1,CASSPLTGNTEAFF
TRBJ1-2,TRBV29-1,CSVEDSANYGYTF
TRBJ2-3,TRBV12-5,CASGFLDTQYF
TRBJ2-4,TRBV7-2,CASNPAGLAKNIQYF
TRBJ1-1,TRBV6-1,CATQRRGNTLNTEAFF
TRBJ2-1,TRBV24-1,CATSDHIGEQFF
TRBJ2-7,TRBV7-9,CASTKPGQGAMSYEQYF
TRBJ2-3,TRBV18,CASSREGTDTQYF
TRBJ2-3,TRBV3-1,CASSQDGLAGGVNTQYF
TRBJ1-5,TRBV12-3/TRBV12-4,CASSAQGLSKRNQPQHF
TRBJ2-7,TRBV12-5,CASGLQGPLGEQYF
TRBJ1-5,TRBV19,CASSLTPGPEPQHF
TRBJ2-2,TRBV5-1,CASSLERLANTGELFF
TRBJ2-1,TRBV3-1,CASSQAPGLNNEQFF
TRBJ2-7,TRBV6-1,CASSYGDRGSYEQYF
TRBJ2-7,TRBV18,CASSPPGLADHEQYF